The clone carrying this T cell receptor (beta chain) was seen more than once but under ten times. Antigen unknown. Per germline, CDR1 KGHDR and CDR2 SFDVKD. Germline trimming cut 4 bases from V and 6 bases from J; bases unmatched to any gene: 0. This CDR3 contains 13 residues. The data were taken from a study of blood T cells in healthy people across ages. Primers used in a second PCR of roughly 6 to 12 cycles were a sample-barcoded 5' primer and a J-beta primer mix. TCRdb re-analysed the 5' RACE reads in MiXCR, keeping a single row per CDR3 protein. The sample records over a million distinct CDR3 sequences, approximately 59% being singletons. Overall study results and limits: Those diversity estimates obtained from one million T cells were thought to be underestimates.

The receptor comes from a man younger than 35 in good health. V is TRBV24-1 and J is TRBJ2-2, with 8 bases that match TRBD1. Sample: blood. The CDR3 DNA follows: TGTGCCACCAGTGAACAGGGGGCCGGGGAGCTGTTTTTT. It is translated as CATSEQGAGELFF.